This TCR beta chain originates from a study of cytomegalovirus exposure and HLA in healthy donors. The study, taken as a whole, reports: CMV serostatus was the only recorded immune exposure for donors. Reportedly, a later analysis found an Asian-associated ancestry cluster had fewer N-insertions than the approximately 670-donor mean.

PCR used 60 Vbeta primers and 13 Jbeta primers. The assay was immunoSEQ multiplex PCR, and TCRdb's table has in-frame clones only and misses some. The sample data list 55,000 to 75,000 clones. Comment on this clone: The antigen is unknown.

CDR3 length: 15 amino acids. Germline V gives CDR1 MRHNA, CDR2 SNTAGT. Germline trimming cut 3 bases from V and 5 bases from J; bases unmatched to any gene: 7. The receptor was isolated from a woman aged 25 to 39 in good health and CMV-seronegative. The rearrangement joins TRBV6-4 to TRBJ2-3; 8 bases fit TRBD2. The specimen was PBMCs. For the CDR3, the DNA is TGTGCCAGCAGTGAAGCGGCGGGGGGTAAAGATACGCAGTATTTT. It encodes CASSEAAGGKDTQYF.